The 13 T cell receptor beta chains in this list originate from one sample, sequenced in a study of shared clonotypes between healthy human individuals. Here immunoSEQ multiplex PCR was the method, and the copy in TCRdb shows in-frame clones only, minus some. The sample consists of around 1.1 million clones, around 82% of them appearing once. Sequences were obtained from memory CD4+ T cells from PBMCs. Subset here: CD45RA-negative fraction. These receptors all stem from a young man in good health. Some clones in this sample may be carry-over from other donors' samples.

The chain employs TRBV4-3 and TRBJ2-7, with 8 bases identical to TRBD1. The CDR3 length is 14 residues. Unmatched junction bases numbered 5, after V lost 3 bases and J lost 4 bases. From germline, CDR1 is LGHNA and CDR2 YSLEER. CDR3 nucleotides: TGCGCCAGCAGCCATAACAGGGGGGAGTACGAGCAGTACTTC. Protein product: CASSHNRGEYEQYF.

This chain joins TRBV11-2 and TRBJ1-2; D possibly corresponds to TRBD1 (5 bases). The germline CDR1 and CDR2 sequences are SGHAT and FQNNGV. V was trimmed by 5 bases and J by 4 bases, leaving 14 bases between them. The CDR3 loop spans 14 amino acids. Here the CDR3 reads CASSRGGASYGYTF. CDR3 sequence (DNA): TGTGCCAGCAGCCGGGGGGGTGCGAGCTATGGCTACACCTTC. Full variable domain (remainder filled in from reference TRBV11-2 and TRBJ1-2): EAGVAQSPRYKIIEKRQSVAFWCNPISGHATLYWYQQILGQGPKLLIQFQNNGVVDDSQLPKDRFSAERLKGVDSTLKIQPAKLEDSAVYLCASSRGGASYGYTFGSGTRLTVV.

The chain is built from TRBV7-2 and TRBJ2-1; D is ambiguous. CDR3 size: 13 residues. Per the germline V gene, CDR1 is SGHTA and CDR2 is FQGNSA. Trimming shortened V by 4 bases and J by 5 bases, and 9 bases separated the two germline ends. DNA for the CDR3: TGTGCCAGCAGCTCCGCCCCCCACAATGAGCAGTTCTTC. The encoded protein is CASSSAPHNEQFF.

This clone was picked up a small number of times. V is TRBV29-1 and J is TRBJ2-1; perhaps TRBD2 as D (5 bases). With 7 bases removed from V and 4 bases from J, the gap between germline ends came to 11 bases. The CDR3 contains 12 residues. Germline lookup yields CDR1 SQVTM and CDR2 ANQGSEA. The CDR3, as DNA: TGCAGCGGAGCCAGCGGATACAATGAGCAGTTCTTC. This encodes CSGASGYNEQFF.

This sequence joins TRBV30 and TRBJ2-1; the D gene is possibly TRBD2 (6 bases). The ends were cut back, 1 base at V and 5 bases at J, with 9 bases in the middle. This CDR3 has 13 amino acids. Germline CDR1 is GTSNPN and CDR2 is SVGIG (reference sequence). CDR3 loop: CAWSGLVNNEQFF. The CDR3 DNA follows: TGTGCCTGGAGTGGACTAGTCAACAATGAGCAGTTCTTC.

This clone was observed a few times. V usage is TRBV19 and J usage is TRBJ1-2; the match to TRBD1 covers 8 bases. CDR1 and CDR2 from the germline V gene are LNHDA and SQIVND (reference sequence). The CDR3 consists of 12 residues. Losses at the gene ends were 10 bases for V and 0 bases for J; bases not matched to a gene: 1. The CDR3 nucleotides are TGTGCCACAGGGGGCACTAACTATGGCTACACCTTC. The encoded protein is CATGGTNYGYTF.

With regard to this clone: The likely explanation is a read error, given a far larger clone one base away. The rearrangement uses TRBV30 and TRBJ1-2; no firm D call. The germline CDR1 and CDR2 sequences are GTSNPN and SVGIG (reference sequence). V lost 5 bases to trimming and J lost 8 bases, with 12 bases between them. This CDR3 comprises 11 residues. The CDR3 loop reads CAWGPPRGYTF. CDR3 nucleotide sequence: TGTGCCTGGGGACCCCCCCGGGGCTACACCTTC.

This clone was seen a few times. The V and J genes are TRBV28 and TRBJ2-1; 7 bases fit TRBD1. Losses at the gene ends were 0 bases for V and 4 bases for J; bases not matched to a gene: 9. Per germline, CDR1 MDHEN and CDR2 SYDVKM. CDR3 length equals 17 residues. CDR3: CASSLWGQPHVYNEQFF. CDR3 DNA: TGTGCCAGCAGTTTATGGGGACAGCCACACGTATACAATGAGCAGTTCTTC. The full variable domain, with the rest looked up from reference TRBV28 and TRBJ2-1, is DVKVTQSSRYLVKRTGEKVFLECVQDMDHENMFWYRQDPGLGLRLIYFSYDVKMKEKGDIPEGYSVSREKKERFSLILESASTNQTSMYLCASSLWGQPHVYNEQFFGPGTRLTVL.

The chain joins TRBV6-1 to TRBJ1-2; weak D call: TRBD1 (5 bases). The CDR3 is 14 residues long. V gave up 7 bases and J gave up 4 bases, with 16 bases separating them. Germline V gene sequence: CDR1 MNHNS, CDR2 SASEGT. CDR3 coding DNA: TGTGCCAGCATCTGGGGGGAGGGACGCTATGGCTACACCTTC. Protein sequence: CASIWGEGRYGYTF.

CDR3 DNA sequence: TGTGCCAGCAGTGACCAACAGGTTAGGACAGAGACCCAGTACTTC. This codes for CASSDQQVRTETQYF. J is TRBJ2-5 and V is TRBV2; possibly TRBD1 for D (5 bases). Between the trimmed V and J ends, which lost 3 bases and 4 bases, there was a span of 15 bases. This CDR3 spans 15 amino acids. CDR1 is SNHLY, CDR2 FYNNEI, per germline.

This clone was seen once. This rearrangement joins TRBV5-8 to TRBJ2-3, with TRBD2 matching 14 bases. From germline, CDR1 is SGHTS and CDR2 YDEGEE. V was pared by 3 bases and J by 0 bases, with 6 bases of the junction left unmatched. The CDR3 loop spans 18 amino acids. The CDR3 protein is CASSSGLAGAPSTDTQYF. The CDR3 nucleotides are TGTGCCAGCAGCTCGGGACTAGCGGGAGCTCCTAGCACAGATACGCAGTATTTT. Using reference TRBV5-8 and TRBJ2-3 for the parts outside the CDR3, the full variable domain is EAGVTQSPTHLIKTRGQQATLRCSPISGHTSVYWYQQALGLGLQFLLWYDEGEERNRGNFPPRFSGRQFPNYSSELNVNALELEDSALYLCASSSGLAGAPSTDTQYFGPGTRLTVL.

The chain links TRBV15 to TRBJ2-6, with 7 bases identical to TRBD1. The CDR3 covers 19 residues. The ends lost 7 bases at V and 2 bases at J; junction bases unmatched: 17. CDR1 and CDR2 (germline): LNHNV, YYDKDF (reference sequence). CDR3 DNA: TGTGCCACCAAGGGGCAGGGGGAATTTTGGACAACTGGGGCCAACGTCCTGACTTTC. Protein: CATKGQGEFWTTGANVLTF.

Points on this clone: Only one base separates this from a far larger clonotype, so it likely reflects a read error. The chain is built from TRBV4-3 and TRBJ2-7; 12 bases map to TRBD2. The length of the CDR3 is 14 residues. CDR1 is LGHNA, CDR2 YSLEER, per germline. The CDR3 DNA follows: TGCGCCGGCAGCCAAGGACTAGCGGGGCAGGGGCAGTACTTC. Its protein is CAGSQGLAGQGQYF.